A selection of T cell receptor beta chains follows, all from one sample in a study of T cells after yellow fever vaccination. TCRdb used MiXCR to reprocess the 5' RACE reads, holding one entry per CDR3 protein. The repertoire includes about 340,000 distinct CDR3 sequences, about 4% of them detected once, and 20% to 25% sits in the top ten. The source material was PBMCs, sampled 5 days after the yellow fever booster vaccination. All receptors derive from a man in his late teens or twenties who received the YFV17D yellow fever vaccine. CDR3s include the opening cysteine and the closing phenylalanine or tryptophan. Each record gives: V gene, J gene, clone size, D gene, CDR3 protein, CDR3 DNA. D genes are given only for firm matches. Expanded clones are given a class, and other clones once, few, many or no size at all.

>TRBV20-1|TRBJ1-3|many|-
CSARERGAYSGNTIYF
TGCAGTGCTAGAGAACGGGGCGCTTACTCTGGAAACACCATATATTTT
>TRBV6-5|TRBJ1-2|few|-
CASSYSPALEDYGYTF
TGTGCCAGCAGTTACTCCCCCGCCCTGGAGGACTATGGCTACACCTTC
>TRBV6-5|TRBJ2-7|-|-
CASTATASGNLYEQYF
TGTGCCAGCACCGCTACGGCATCGGGCAACCTCTACGAGCAGTACTTC
>TRBV7-2|TRBJ2-1|many|-
CASSQKTSPAPF
TGTGCCAGCAGCCAGAAAACTAGCCCAGCCCCCTTC
>TRBV7-2|TRBJ2-2|many|-
CASSLRQGKHRELFF
TGTGCCAGCAGCTTACGGCAGGGCAAACACCGGGAGCTGTTTTTT
>TRBV7-6|TRBJ2-7|many|-
CASSLATSYEQYF
TGTGCCAGCAGCTTAGCCACCTCCTACGAGCAGTACTTC
>TRBV7-2|TRBJ1-4|-|TRBD1
CASSQTGVDGKLFF
TGTGCCAGCAGCCAAACAGGGGTTGATGGAAAACTGTTTTTT
>TRBV7-2|TRBJ2-5|many|-
CASSLVREETQYF
TGTGCCAGCAGCTTAGTCAGGGAAGAGACCCAGTACTTC
>TRBV12-3/TRBV12-4|TRBJ2-1|many|TRBD2
CASSRLAGGPEQFF
TGTGCCAGCAGTAGACTAGCGGGGGGCCCTGAGCAGTTCTTC
>TRBV7-2|TRBJ2-3|few|-
CASSSADRASTDTQYF
TGTGCCAGCAGCTCTGCTGACAGAGCTAGCACAGATACGCAGTATTTT
>TRBV12-3/TRBV12-4|TRBJ1-5|-|-
CASSLAGRNQPQHF
TGTGCCAGCAGTTTAGCAGGGAGGAATCAGCCCCAGCATTTT
>TRBV29-1|TRBJ1-5|-|-
CSVEAGNQPQHF
TGCAGCGTTGAAGCGGGGAATCAGCCCCAGCATTTT
>TRBV4-1|TRBJ2-4|-|TRBD2
CASSQDVERGSQNIQYF
TGCGCCAGCAGCCAAGATGTCGAGCGGGGGAGCCAAAACATTCAGTACTTC
>TRBV20-1|TRBJ2-2|few|TRBD1
CSAAGTANTGELFF
TGCAGTGCAGCCGGGACAGCGAACACCGGGGAGCTGTTTTTT
>TRBV4-1|TRBJ2-3|many|TRBD2
CASSQEGAASGATDTQYF
TGCGCCAGCAGCCAAGAGGGAGCGGCCAGCGGGGCCACAGATACGCAGTATTTT
>TRBV4-1|TRBJ2-7|many|TRBD1
CASSQEYPQGAAYEQYF
TGCGCCAGCAGCCAAGAATACCCGCAGGGGGCGGCCTACGAGCAGTACTTC
>TRBV11-2|TRBJ2-1|many|-
CASSLLGTEQFF
TGTGCCAGCAGCTTATTGGGGACAGAGCAGTTCTTC
>TRBV4-2|TRBJ2-1|few|TRBD1
CASSQDQGVGTYNEQFF
TGTGCCAGCAGCCAAGATCAGGGGGTCGGCACCTACAATGAGCAGTTCTTC
>TRBV6-2/TRBV6-3|TRBJ2-5|-|-
CASSYSVTGAQYF
TGTGCCAGCAGTTACTCGGTCACCGGGGCCCAGTACTTC
>TRBV19|TRBJ1-5|many|-
CASSIGQASNQPQHF
TGTGCCAGTAGTATAGGACAGGCTAGCAATCAGCCCCAGCATTTT